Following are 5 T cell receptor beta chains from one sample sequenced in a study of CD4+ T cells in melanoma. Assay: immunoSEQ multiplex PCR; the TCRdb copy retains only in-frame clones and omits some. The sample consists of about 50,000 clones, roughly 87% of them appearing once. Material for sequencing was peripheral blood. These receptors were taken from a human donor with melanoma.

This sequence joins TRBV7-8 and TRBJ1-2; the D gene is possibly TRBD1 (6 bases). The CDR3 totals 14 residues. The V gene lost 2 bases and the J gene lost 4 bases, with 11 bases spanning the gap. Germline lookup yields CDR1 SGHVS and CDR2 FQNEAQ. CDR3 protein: CASSLTGTTYGYTF. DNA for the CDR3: TGTGCCAGCAGCTTAACAGGGACCACCTATGGCTACACCTTC.

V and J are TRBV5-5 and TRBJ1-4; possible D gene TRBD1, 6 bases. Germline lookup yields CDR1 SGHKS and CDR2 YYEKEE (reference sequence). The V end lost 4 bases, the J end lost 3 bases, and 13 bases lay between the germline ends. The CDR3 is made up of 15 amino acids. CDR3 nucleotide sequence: TGTGCCAGCAGCCCCATGCAGGGGTCTAATGAAAAACTGTTTTTT. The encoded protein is CASSPMQGSNEKLFF.

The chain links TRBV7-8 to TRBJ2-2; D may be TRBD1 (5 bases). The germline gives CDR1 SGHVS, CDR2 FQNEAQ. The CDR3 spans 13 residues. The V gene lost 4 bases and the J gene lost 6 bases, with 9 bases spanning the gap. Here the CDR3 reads CASSSGPSGELFF. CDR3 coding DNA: TGTGCCAGCAGCTCAGGGCCATCCGGGGAGCTGTTTTTT.

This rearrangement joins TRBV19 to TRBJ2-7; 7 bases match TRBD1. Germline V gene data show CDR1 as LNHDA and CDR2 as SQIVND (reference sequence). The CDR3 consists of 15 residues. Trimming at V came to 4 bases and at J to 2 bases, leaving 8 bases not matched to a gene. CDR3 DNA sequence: TGTGCCAGTAGTACCACAGGGGTTCCAACCTACGAGCAGTACTTC. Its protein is CASSTTGVPTYEQYF.

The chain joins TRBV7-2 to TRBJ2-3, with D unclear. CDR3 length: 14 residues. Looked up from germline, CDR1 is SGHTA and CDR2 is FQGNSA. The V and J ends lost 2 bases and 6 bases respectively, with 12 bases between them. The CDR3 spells CASSLSVATDTQYF. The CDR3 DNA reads TGTGCCAGCAGCTTATCGGTTGCGACGGATACGCAGTATTTT.